What follows describes a single T cell receptor beta chain. Its target is not known. The sample originates from a study of cytomegalovirus exposure and HLA in healthy donors. Study at large: The study placed approximately 78% of its approximately 360 genotyped donors in the Caucasian-associated ancestry cluster. Points from the study as a whole: Analysis performed later found 16,951 TCR beta sequences associated with HLA alleles at 0.05 false discovery rate. Most observed TCR sequences were rare, whereas some public TCRs were detected in many donors.

Primers for the PCR totalled 60 Vbeta and 13 Jbeta. TCRdb's table, derived via immunoSEQ multiplex PCR, lists solely in-frame clones and lacks some. The sample yields roughly 100,000 clones, over 75% seen once. The specimen was PBMCs. This clonotype was obtained from a female donor in good health and CMV-seropositive.

CDR3 protein: CASSFTEEAPLHF. CDR3 bases: TGTGCCAGCAGCTTCACAGAAGAAGCACCCCTCCACTTT. This chain uses TRBV14 with TRBJ1-6; D unclear. The germline V and J ends were trimmed by 5 bases and 11 bases, with 13 bases remaining between them. Germline CDR1 SGHDN, CDR2 FVKESK. There are 13 residues in the CDR3.